This entry lists 9 T cell receptor beta chains sequenced from one sample in a study of cytomegalovirus exposure and HLA in healthy donors. The PCR employed 60 Vbeta primers together with 13 Jbeta primers. Some clones are missing from TCRdb's copy, which holds only in-frame ones; the method was immunoSEQ multiplex PCR. The sample contains roughly 100,000 clones, roughly 15% of which appear only once. The sequenced sample consisted of PBMCs. These receptors were obtained from a female donor in good health and CMV-seronegative.

The chain joins TRBV7-2 to TRBJ2-3; 10 bases are shared with TRBD2. After removal of 5 bases from V and 0 bases from J, the junction contained 5 bases not matched to a gene. In germline, CDR1 is SGHTA, CDR2 FQGNSA. The CDR3 length is 16 residues. CDR3 DNA: TGTGCCAGCAGCCATTGGACTAGCGGCAGCACAGATACGCAGTATTTT. Translation gives CASSHWTSGSTDTQYF.

This chain joins TRBV5-8 and TRBJ1-6; 8 positions agree with TRBD1. The CDR3 is made up of 16 amino acids. CDR1 is SGHTS, CDR2 YDEGEE, per germline. V was clipped by 3 bases and J by 13 bases; unmatched bases: 15. The CDR3 sequence is CASSWTGSLIMGPLHF. CDR3 DNA: TGTGCCAGCAGCTGGACAGGGTCCCTTATAATGGGTCCCCTCCACTTT.

This clone came up a few times. This chain links TRBV10-2 with TRBJ1-5; no clear D gene. V lost 5 bases to trimming and J lost 9 bases, with 11 bases between them. Germline values: CDR1 WSHSY, CDR2 SAAADI. This CDR3 is 12 amino acids long. In nucleotides, the CDR3 is TGCGCCAGCAGTACCCCTCGGGGGCCCCAGCATTTT. Translated: CASSTPRGPQHF.

The chain recombines TRBV9 with TRBJ2-3; possible D gene TRBD2, 6 bases. Germline-derived CDR1 and CDR2 are SGDLS and YYNGEE. The V gene lost 0 bases and the J gene lost 0 bases, with 11 bases spanning the gap. The CDR3 consists of 16 residues. The CDR3 reads CASSVAGGASTDTQYF. The DNA for the CDR3 is TGTGCCAGCAGCGTAGCCGGCGGGGCCAGCACAGATACGCAGTATTTT.

The V call is TRBV5-1, the J call TRBJ1-4; D is possibly TRBD1 (6 bases). The CDR3 extends over 16 amino acids. In germline, CDR1 is SGHRS, CDR2 YFSETQ. Trimming stripped 0 bases from V and 4 bases from J, with 13 bases between. The CDR3 is CASSLGDKGINEKLFF. DNA of the CDR3: TGCGCCAGCAGCTTGGGGGACAAGGGTATTAATGAAAAACTGTTTTTT.

In its sample, this clone was seen a few times. This chain links TRBV7-8 with TRBJ2-7, with D hard to call. CDR1 and CDR2 from the germline V gene are SGHVS and FQNEAQ. The CDR3 totals 12 residues. The V end was cut by 4 bases, the J end by 3 bases, with 7 bases between. CDR3 sequence: CASSSVSYEQYF. The DNA for the CDR3 is TGTGCCAGCAGCTCCGTTAGCTACGAGCAGTACTTC.

This clone has more than one count but fewer than ten. This chain connects TRBV5-6 to TRBJ2-1; perhaps TRBD2 as D (5 bases). The CDR3 contains 13 residues. Per germline, CDR1 SGHDT and CDR2 YYEEEE. V lost 2 bases and J lost 4, with 7 bases in between. CDR3 loop: CASSFGIYNEQFF. The DNA of the CDR3 is TGTGCCAGCAGCTTCGGGATTTACAATGAGCAGTTCTTC.

This chain uses TRBV6-1 with TRBJ2-7; 10 bases are shared with TRBD1. Germline CDR1 MNHNS, CDR2 SASEGT. The CDR3 is 15 amino acids. The trim removed 2 bases at V and 4 bases at J, leaving 5 bases unmatched. The CDR3 spells CASSEPGQGRYEQYF. Written as DNA, the CDR3 is TGTGCCAGCAGTGAACCGGGACAGGGGCGTTACGAGCAGTACTTC.

V is TRBV5-6 and J is TRBJ2-7, with TRBD1 matching over 9 bases. The V gene's germline CDR1 is SGHDT and CDR2 YYEEEE. V dropped 2 bases and J dropped 1; count of bases not matched to a gene: 13. This CDR3 spans 18 amino acids. The CDR3 DNA follows: TGTGCCAGCAGCTTTTTGGCTCAGACGGGACAGGGTTCCTACGAGCAGTACTTC. It translates to CASSFLAQTGQGSYEQYF.